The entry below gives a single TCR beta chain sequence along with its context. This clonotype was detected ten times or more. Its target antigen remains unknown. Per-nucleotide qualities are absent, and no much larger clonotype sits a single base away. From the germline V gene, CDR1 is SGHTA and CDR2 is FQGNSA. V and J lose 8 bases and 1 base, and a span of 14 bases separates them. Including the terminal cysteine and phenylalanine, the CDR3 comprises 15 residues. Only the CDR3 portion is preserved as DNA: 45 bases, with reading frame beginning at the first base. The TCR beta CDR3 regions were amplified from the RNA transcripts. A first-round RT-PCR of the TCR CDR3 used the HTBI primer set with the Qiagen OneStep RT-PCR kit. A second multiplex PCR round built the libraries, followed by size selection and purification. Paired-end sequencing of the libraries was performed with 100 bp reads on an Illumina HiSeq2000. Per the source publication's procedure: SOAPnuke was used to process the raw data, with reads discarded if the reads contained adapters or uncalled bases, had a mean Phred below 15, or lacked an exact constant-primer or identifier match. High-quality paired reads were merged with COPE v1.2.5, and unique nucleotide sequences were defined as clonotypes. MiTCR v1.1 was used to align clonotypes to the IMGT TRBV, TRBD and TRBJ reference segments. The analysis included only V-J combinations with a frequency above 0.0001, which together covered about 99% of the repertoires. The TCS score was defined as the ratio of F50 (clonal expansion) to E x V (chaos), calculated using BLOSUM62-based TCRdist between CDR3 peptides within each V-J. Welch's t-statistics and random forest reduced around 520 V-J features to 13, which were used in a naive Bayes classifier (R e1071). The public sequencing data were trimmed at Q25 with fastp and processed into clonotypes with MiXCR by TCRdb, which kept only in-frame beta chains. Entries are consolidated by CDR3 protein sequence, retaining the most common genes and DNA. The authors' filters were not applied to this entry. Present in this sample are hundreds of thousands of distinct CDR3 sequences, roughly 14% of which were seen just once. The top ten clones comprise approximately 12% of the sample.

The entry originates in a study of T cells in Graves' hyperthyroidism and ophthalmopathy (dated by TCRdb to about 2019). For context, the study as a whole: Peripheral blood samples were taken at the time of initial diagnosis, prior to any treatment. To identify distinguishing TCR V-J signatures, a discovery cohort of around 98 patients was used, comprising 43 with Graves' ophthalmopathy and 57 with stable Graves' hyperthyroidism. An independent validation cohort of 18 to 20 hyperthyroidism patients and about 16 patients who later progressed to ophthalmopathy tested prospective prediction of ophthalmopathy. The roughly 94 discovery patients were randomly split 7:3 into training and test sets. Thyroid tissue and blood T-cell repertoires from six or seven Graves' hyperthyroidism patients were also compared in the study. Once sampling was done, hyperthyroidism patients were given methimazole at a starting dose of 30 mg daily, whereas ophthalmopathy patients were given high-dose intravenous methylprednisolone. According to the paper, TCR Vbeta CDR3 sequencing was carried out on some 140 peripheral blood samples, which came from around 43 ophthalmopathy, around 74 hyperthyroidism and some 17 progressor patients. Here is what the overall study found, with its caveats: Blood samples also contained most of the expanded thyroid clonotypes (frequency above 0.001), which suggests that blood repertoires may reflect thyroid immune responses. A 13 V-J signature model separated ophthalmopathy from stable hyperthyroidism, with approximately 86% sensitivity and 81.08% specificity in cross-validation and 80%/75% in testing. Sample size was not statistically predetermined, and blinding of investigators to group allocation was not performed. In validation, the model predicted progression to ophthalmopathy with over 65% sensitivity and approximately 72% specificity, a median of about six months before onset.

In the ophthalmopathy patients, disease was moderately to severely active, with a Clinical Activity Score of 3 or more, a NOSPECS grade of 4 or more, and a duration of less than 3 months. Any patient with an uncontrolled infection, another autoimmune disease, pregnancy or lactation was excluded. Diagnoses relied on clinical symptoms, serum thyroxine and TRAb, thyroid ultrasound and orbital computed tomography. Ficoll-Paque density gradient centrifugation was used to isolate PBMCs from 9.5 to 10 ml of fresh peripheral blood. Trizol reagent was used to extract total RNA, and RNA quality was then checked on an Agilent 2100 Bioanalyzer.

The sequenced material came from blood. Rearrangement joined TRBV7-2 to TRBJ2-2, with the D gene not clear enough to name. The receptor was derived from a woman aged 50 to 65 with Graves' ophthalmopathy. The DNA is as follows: TGTGCCAGCGGAGAGTGGGCAAAGAACACCGGGGAGCTGTTTTTT. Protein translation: CASGEWAKNTGELFF.